Included here is one T cell receptor beta chain sequence, with context. Antigen specificity is unknown. Each CDR3 protein gets one entry after TCRdb re-called the 5' RACE reads with MiXCR. This table holds hundreds of thousands of distinct CDR3 sequences, about 20% found once. The sample originates from a study of T-cell memory formation after mild COVID-19. Study results and caveats: Day 37-peaking second-wave clones had unconfirmed SARS-CoV-2 specificity.

The CDR3 is 15 residues long. Trimming took off 5 bases at V and 5 bases at J, with 19 bases between the two ends. The germline V gene has CDR1 SNHLY and CDR2 FYNNEI. The J gene is TRBJ2-7, the V gene TRBV2; tentatively, D is TRBD1 (5 bases). This clonotype originated in an adult woman who had mild COVID-19 (a few samples of this study predate the infection). Cell type and time point are not known. The material sequenced was PBMCs or a T cell subset sorted from them (not recorded which). Written as DNA, the CDR3 is TGTGCCAGCAGTAGCCGACAGTCGTATGTCAACGAGCAGTACTTC. This codes for CASSSRQSYVNEQYF.